The 27 T cell receptor beta chains listed next were all sequenced from one sample in a study of Ad26.COV2.S vaccination and SARS-CoV-2 variants. The treatment: about 20 received Ad26.COV2.S at low or high dose, single or two shots; roughly 5 received placebo; per-sample allocation not given. Day 63 after the first vaccine or placebo injection was the time point for sampling. Data came from immunoSEQ multiplex PCR; TCRdb stores just in-frame clones and leaves some out. The sample records 350,000 to 550,000 clones, 89% being singletons. Sequencing was performed on peripheral blood, taken in a trial of Ad26.COV2.S vaccine versus placebo. These receptors came from a person aged 18-65 years who received the Ad26.COV2.S COVID-19 vaccine or a placebo.

The chain joins TRBV28 to TRBJ1-5, with no clear D. CDR1 and CDR2 (germline): MDHEN, SYDVKM. The ends were cut back, 5 bases at V and 5 bases at J, with 25 bases in the middle. This CDR3 comprises 18 residues. This CDR3 reads CASSPYLDPRGGYQPQHF. CDR3 DNA sequence: TGTGCCAGCAGTCCATACTTGGACCCCCGCGGAGGATATCAGCCCCAGCATTTT.

The chain links TRBV10-3 to TRBJ2-1, with D uncertain. V lost 7 bases and J lost 6, with 22 bases in between. The CDR3 covers 16 residues. Germline V gives CDR1 ENHRY, CDR2 SYGVKD. The CDR3 region has the DNA TGTGCCATCACCCCCCAAAGGGATTCCCGAGCCAATGAGCAGTTCTTC. Translation: CAITPQRDSRANEQFF.

V and J are TRBV6-5 and TRBJ2-2, with D hard to call. The V end lost 3 bases, the J end lost 4 bases, and 9 bases lay between the germline ends. Germline CDR1 MNHEY, CDR2 SVGAGI. The CDR3 is 14 amino acids. The DNA of the CDR3 is TGTGCCAGCAGTTATATTGGCGGCACCGGGGAGCTGTTTTTT. Its translation: CASSYIGGTGELFF.

This clone occurred once. This chain uses TRBV30 with TRBJ1-5; D gene unclear. In germline, CDR1 is GTSNPN, CDR2 SVGIG (reference sequence). V gave up 0 bases and J gave up 5 bases, with 8 bases separating them. There are 13 residues in the CDR3. The CDR3 DNA follows: TGTGCCTGGAGTGTATACGGGGATCAGCCCCAGCATTTT. Translating it yields CAWSVYGDQPQHF.

The chain is built from TRBV4-1 and TRBJ1-1, with D perhaps matching TRBD1 (5 bases). CDR1 MGHRA and CDR2 YSYEKL come from the germline V gene. V was clipped by 3 bases and J by 8 bases, with 16 bases between them. The CDR3 loop spans 14 amino acids. The chain's CDR3 is CASSHHSPGTEAFF. Here the CDR3 DNA reads TGCGCCAGCAGCCATCATAGCCCTGGGACGGAAGCTTTCTTT.

This sequence joins TRBV7-6 and TRBJ1-4, with 8 bases that match TRBD1. Germline CDR1 SGHVS, CDR2 FNYEAQ. CDR3 length equals 14 residues. V trimming: 5 bases; J trimming: 8 bases; junction bases outside the gene matches: 7. This CDR3 is CASSPRGRGEKLFF. The CDR3 DNA reads TGTGCCAGCAGCCCCAGGGGGCGGGGGGAAAAACTGTTTTTT.

The J gene is TRBJ2-5, the V gene TRBV9; D ambiguous. The CDR3 is made up of 14 amino acids. CDR1 SGDLS and CDR2 YYNGEE come from the germline V gene. Trimming stripped 0 bases from V and 1 base from J, with 7 bases between. CDR3 sequence: CASSVGPGQETQYF. The DNA for the CDR3 is TGTGCCAGCAGCGTAGGTCCCGGCCAAGAGACCCAGTACTTC.

This sequence joins TRBV7-2 and TRBJ2-1; D may be TRBD2 (6 bases). CDR3 size: 15 residues. Trimming stripped 3 bases from V and 4 bases from J, with 13 bases between. Germline CDR1 is SGHTA and CDR2 is FQGNSA. CDR3 sequence: CASSFQGLGYNEQFF. CDR3 sequence (DNA): TGTGCCAGCAGCTTCCAGGGACTGGGTTACAATGAGCAGTTCTTC.

The V call is TRBV30, the J call TRBJ2-7; D gene unclear. The CDR3 runs to 14 residues. Per the germline V gene, CDR1 is GTSNPN and CDR2 is SVGIG (reference sequence). V was clipped by 0 bases and J by 3 bases, with 12 bases between them. CDR3 sequence: CAWSVPGNRYEQYF. In DNA form, the CDR3 reads TGTGCCTGGAGTGTACCGGGTAATCGCTACGAGCAGTACTTC.

The table lists this clone with a few counts. The chain recombines TRBV6-1 with TRBJ2-2; unclear D gene. This CDR3 spans 14 amino acids. Germline V gene lookup returns CDR1 MNHNS and CDR2 SASEGT. The V end was cut by 3 bases, the J end by 6 bases, with 11 bases between. Here the CDR3 DNA reads TGTGCCAGCAGTGACCCGACGGGTCCCGGGGAGCTGTTTTTT. Amino acid sequence: CASSDPTGPGELFF.

V is TRBV5-1 and J is TRBJ2-3; 7 bases align to TRBD2. Unmatched junction bases numbered 12, after V lost 4 bases and J lost 1 base. The CDR3 sequence is 17 residues long. CDR1 is SGHRS, CDR2 YFSETQ, per germline. The CDR3 DNA reads as TGCGCCAGCAGCCGGCCCCGGGGGGAGGGCCGCACAGATACGCAGTATTTT. This gives the protein CASSRPRGEGRTDTQYF.

The V call is TRBV29-1, the J call TRBJ2-5; possible D gene TRBD1, 6 bases. Germline V CDR1 and CDR2: SQVTM, ANQGSEA. V was clipped by 4 bases and J by 3 bases, with 9 bases between them. The CDR3 consists of 12 residues. CDR3 sequence (DNA): TGCAGCGTTGCATCAGGGGAAGAGACCCAGTACTTC. Its translation: CSVASGEETQYF.

The chain employs TRBV28 and TRBJ1-1; D gene unclear. Trimming took off 7 bases at V and 0 bases at J, with 18 bases between the two ends. CDR1 and CDR2 from the germline V gene are MDHEN and SYDVKM. CDR3 length: 16 amino acids. Here the CDR3 reads CASTGSAETVNTEAFF. In DNA, the CDR3 is TGTGCCAGCACGGGGTCGGCAGAGACGGTGAACACTGAAGCTTTCTTT.

The CDR3 bases are TGTGCCAGCAGCGCAAGACCAGGGGGCGCCTGGGGCCGTAACTATGGCTACACCTTC. Encoded protein: CASSARPGGAWGRNYGYTF. The chain couples TRBV9 to TRBJ1-2, with 8 nucleotides matching TRBD1. Germline V gene sequence: CDR1 SGDLS, CDR2 YYNGEE. This CDR3 is built from 19 residues. J was trimmed by 1 base and V by 3 bases; bases with no gene match: 17.

This chain links TRBV2 with TRBJ1-1; D ambiguous. This CDR3 is 13 amino acids long. Trimming removed 2 bases from V and 4 bases from J, with 8 bases in between. The germline CDR1 and CDR2 sequences are SNHLY and FYNNEI. The CDR3 loop is CASSEQWITEAFF. In nucleotides, the CDR3 is TGTGCCAGCAGTGAACAGTGGATCACTGAAGCTTTCTTT.

The chain couples TRBV7-9 to TRBJ1-1; D is unclear. The germline V gene has CDR1 SEHNR and CDR2 FQNEAQ (reference sequence). The CDR3 sequence is 14 residues long. Trimming removed 5 bases at V and 1 base at J, with 11 bases between. The CDR3 protein is CASSLWEWNTEAFF. Here the CDR3 DNA reads TGTGCCAGCAGCCTGTGGGAATGGAACACTGAAGCTTTCTTT.

This chain joins TRBV7-2 and TRBJ2-7; D perhaps matches TRBD1 (6 bases). Trimming removed 5 bases from V and 6 bases from J, with 14 bases in between. Germline CDR1 and CDR2: SGHTA and FQGNSA. This CDR3 is built from 13 residues. The CDR3 loop is CASSKSTGLEQYF. CDR3 nucleotide sequence: TGTGCCAGCAGCAAATCCACAGGGCTCGAGCAGTACTTC.

This clone was picked up a small number of times. This sequence joins TRBV7-2 and TRBJ2-2, with 11 bases that match TRBD2. Germline CDR1 reads SGHTA; CDR2 reads FQGNSA. V dropped 5 bases and J dropped 6; count of bases not matched to a gene: 17. This CDR3 contains 19 residues. The CDR3 DNA reads as TGTGCCAGCAGCCGTACCCTGGGACTAGCGGCCACCAAGGCCGGGGAGCTGTTTTTT. Its translation: CASSRTLGLAATKAGELFF.

This clone was seen once. The rearrangement links TRBV4-3 to TRBJ1-6; D unclear. CDR1 and CDR2 from the germline V gene are LGHNA and YSLEER. The CDR3 sequence is 18 residues long. With 0 bases removed from V and 0 bases from J, the gap between germline ends came to 12 bases. CDR3 sequence: CASSQDLGQFSYNSPLHF. In DNA, the CDR3 is TGCGCCAGCAGCCAAGATTTGGGCCAGTTCTCCTATAATTCACCCCTCCACTTT.

This chain links TRBV10-3 with TRBJ1-6; D not resolved. The ends were cut back, 2 bases at V and 10 bases at J, with 12 bases in the middle. The germline gives CDR1 ENHRY, CDR2 SYGVKD. The CDR3 loop spans 14 amino acids. The chain's CDR3 is CAISEESRESPLHF. The CDR3 bases are TGTGCCATCAGTGAGGAGTCGAGGGAATCACCCCTCCACTTT.

V gene TRBV4-3 combines with J gene TRBJ1-1; unclear D gene. The CDR3 is 14 residues long. The V end lost 0 bases, the J end lost 3 bases, and 8 bases lay between the germline ends. Germline lookup yields CDR1 LGHNA and CDR2 YSLEER. CDR3 nucleotide sequence: TGCGCCAGCAGCCAAGAAAGTGGGGACACTGAAGCTTTCTTT. Protein sequence: CASSQESGDTEAFF.

This chain joins TRBV11-2 and TRBJ2-3; tentative D call: TRBD1 (6 bases). With 2 bases removed from V and 14 bases from J, the gap between germline ends came to 20 bases. Germline V gives CDR1 SGHAT, CDR2 FQNNGV. The CDR3 is made up of 14 amino acids. CDR3 DNA: TGTGCCAGCAGCTTACCGGGACAAGCCAAATCGGGGTATTTT. This sequence encodes CASSLPGQAKSGYF.

The chain is built from TRBV5-1 and TRBJ2-5; D is tentatively TRBD1 or TRBD2 (5 bases each). CDR1 is SGHRS and CDR2 is YFSETQ in the germline V gene. The V gene lost 4 bases and the J gene lost 3 bases, with 13 bases spanning the gap. This CDR3 is built from 14 residues. Here the CDR3 DNA reads TGCGCCAGCAGCCTTATGGGGACGGAAGAGACCCAGTACTTC. It is translated as CASSLMGTEETQYF. Based on the CDR3 plus reference TRBV5-1 and TRBJ2-5, the full variable domain is KAGVTQTPRYLIKTRGQQVTLSCSPISGHRSVSWYQQTPGQGLQFLFEYFSETQRNKGNFPGRFSGRQFSNSRSEMNVSTLELGDSALYLCASSLMGTEETQYFGPGTRLLVL.

The rearrangement uses TRBV4-1 and TRBJ2-7, with TRBD1 matching over 7 bases. Germline V gives CDR1 MGHRA, CDR2 YSYEKL. The CDR3 consists of 15 residues. V was clipped by 1 base and J by 5 bases; unmatched bases: 8. The CDR3: CASSQALLQGDEQYF. The CDR3 region has the DNA TGCGCCAGCAGCCAAGCACTTCTCCAGGGGGACGAGCAGTACTTC.

On this clone: Distinct nucleotide sequences in the sample also encode this CDR3. The chain uses TRBV7-2 and TRBJ2-2, with a possible D match to TRBD1 (5 bases). The CDR3 has 15 residues. Germline V gene sequence: CDR1 SGHTA, CDR2 FQGNSA. Trimming took off 3 bases at V and 0 bases at J, with 8 bases between the two ends. As DNA, the CDR3 is TGTGCCAGCAGCTTGGCAGGGACGAACACCGGGGAGCTGTTTTTT. Encoded protein: CASSLAGTNTGELFF.

The chain couples TRBV6-5 to TRBJ1-2; 9 nucleotides line up with TRBD1. J gave up 11 bases and V 5 bases, and 3 bases lay outside the gene matches. Germline V gene lookup returns CDR1 MNHEY and CDR2 SVGAGI. This CDR3 is built from 11 residues. The CDR3 sequence is CASSRGQGYTF. The DNA of the CDR3 is TGTGCCAGCAGTCGGGGACAGGGTTACACCTTC.

The genes are TRBV2 and TRBJ1-2; TRBD1 matches 8 bases. The junction had 9 bases not matched to a gene; V was cut back by 7 bases and J by 8 bases. CDR3 length: 13 amino acids. Germline CDR1 is SNHLY and CDR2 is FYNNEI. Written as DNA, the CDR3 is TGTGCCAGCATCACCCAGGGGGCACGAGGCTACACCTTC. Amino acid sequence: CASITQGARGYTF.